These 9 T cell receptor beta chains came from one sample sequenced in a study of cytotoxic CD8 clonotypes in ibrutinib-treated CLL. Clones were read by immunoSEQ multiplex PCR, and TCRdb kept only the in-frame ones, dropping some. This repertoire shows a few hundred thousand clones, 60% to 75% found once; its top ten account for over 15%. Here the sequenced sample was PBMCs, taken after 24 months of ibrutinib treatment. These receptors were obtained from a human donor with chronic lymphocytic leukemia.

This clone appeared once. The rearrangement uses TRBV5-4 and TRBJ1-4, with D perhaps TRBD1 (5 bases). CDR1 is SGHNT and CDR2 is YYREEE in the germline V gene (reference sequence). The CDR3 totals 15 residues. V lost 2 bases, J lost 0 bases, and 8 bases lay in between. The chain's CDR3 is CASSLWTPTNEKLFF. The CDR3 nucleotides read TGTGCCAGCAGCTTATGGACACCAACTAATGAAAAACTGTTTTTT. The full variable domain, rest sourced from reference TRBV5-4 and TRBJ1-4, is ETGVTQSPTHLIKTRGQQVTLRCSSQSGHNTVSWYQQALGQGPQFIFQYYREEENGRGNFPPRFSGLQFPNYSSELNVNALELDDSALYLCASSLWTPTNEKLFFGSGTQLSVL.

V usage is TRBV18 and J usage is TRBJ2-3; D not resolved. Germline-derived CDR1 and CDR2 are KGHSH and LQKENI. Between the trimmed V and J ends, which lost 6 bases and 2 bases, there was a span of 9 bases. The CDR3 covers 13 residues. In DNA, the CDR3 is TGTGCCAGCTCCTTAGAGGACACAGATACGCAGTATTTT. Protein product: CASSLEDTDTQYF.

V and J are TRBV2 and TRBJ1-1; possibly TRBD1 for D (6 bases). CDR1 SNHLY and CDR2 FYNNEI come from the germline V gene. This CDR3 contains 16 residues. Between the trimmed V and J ends, which lost 3 bases and 5 bases, there was a span of 19 bases. For the CDR3, the DNA is TGTGCCAGCAGTGATGGAGGACAGCAAGCATGGACTGAAGCTTTCTTT. It encodes CASSDGGQQAWTEAFF.

In its sample, this clone was seen a few times. The V gene is TRBV18, the J gene TRBJ2-5; 7 bases are shared with TRBD1. The trim removed 1 base at V and 3 bases at J, leaving 2 bases unmatched. The CDR3 consists of 14 residues. CDR1 is KGHSH and CDR2 is LQKENI in the germline V gene. CDR3 loop: CASSPQGGEETQYF. CDR3 DNA: TGTGCCAGCTCACCACAAGGGGGCGAAGAGACCCAGTACTTC. Based on the CDR3 plus reference TRBV18 and TRBJ2-5, the full variable domain is NAGVMQNPRHLVRRRGQEARLRCSPMKGHSHVYWYRQLPEEGLKFMVYLQKENIIDESGMPKERFSAEFPKEGPSILRIQQVVRGDSAAYFCASSPQGGEETQYFGPGTRLLVL.

The rearrangement uses TRBV27 and TRBJ2-4, with unresolved D. The germline CDR1 and CDR2 sequences are MNHEY and SMNVEV (reference sequence). With 7 bases removed from V and 14 bases from J, the gap between germline ends came to 21 bases. This CDR3 contains 13 residues. The chain's CDR3 is CASTPKGFGRKYF. CDR3 sequence (DNA): TGTGCCAGCACCCCTAAAGGTTTCGGGCGGAAGTACTTC.

The chain links TRBV28 to TRBJ2-7; D ambiguous. Germline lookup yields CDR1 MDHEN and CDR2 SYDVKM. The V gene lost 3 bases and the J gene lost 7 bases, with 7 bases spanning the gap. The CDR3 sequence is 11 residues long. The chain's CDR3 is CASSLLEEQYF. CDR3 nucleotides: TGTGCCAGCAGTTTGTTAGAGGAGCAGTACTTC.

This chain joins TRBV11-3 and TRBJ2-1; the D is unclear. CDR1 is SGHNT, CDR2 YENEEA, per germline. This CDR3 contains 11 residues. V dropped 2 bases and J dropped 10 bases, with 6 bases sitting between them. CDR3 coding DNA: TGTGCCAGCAGCTTAAGATCAGAGCAGTTCTTC. It is translated as CASSLRSEQFF.

The V and J genes are TRBV29-1 and TRBJ2-5; the D is unclear. Per germline, CDR1 SQVTM and CDR2 ANQGSEA. The ends were cut back, 3 bases at V and 2 bases at J, with 16 bases in the middle. The CDR3 totals 15 residues. The CDR3 is CSVDPSESLQETQYF. The CDR3 DNA reads as TGCAGCGTTGATCCGTCAGAGAGTCTTCAAGAGACCCAGTACTTC. Combining the CDR3 with reference TRBV29-1 and TRBJ2-5 gives the whole variable domain SAVISQKPSRDICQRGTSLTIQCQVDSQVTMMFWYRQQPGQSLTLIATANQGSEATYESGFVIDKFPISRPNLTFSTLTVSNMSPEDSSIYLCSVDPSESLQETQYFGPGTRLLVL.

The chain uses TRBV4-3 and TRBJ2-3, with D hard to call. Trimming took 1 base from V and 1 from J, leaving 6 bases between them. The CDR3 is 14 amino acids. CDR1 is LGHNA and CDR2 is YSLEER in the germline V gene. CDR3 sequence reads: CASSQAQGTDTQYF. The CDR3 nucleotides read TGCGCCAGCAGCCAAGCCCAGGGCACAGATACGCAGTATTTT.